The next 19 T cell receptor beta chains were all read from a single sample in a study of T-cell reconstitution after alpha-beta-depleted transplantation in children. This sample's TCRbeta library carried unique molecular identifier barcodes. One entry per CDR3 protein, called by TCRdb with MiXCR from the PCR reads. Of a few hundred thousand distinct CDR3 sequences in the sample, about 14% were seen once. This specimen consisted of PBMCs, obtained from the stem cell graft. The receptors here all came from a human donor who donated a stem cell graft to a child with Fanconi anemia.

This clonotype has just a few counts. The chain has TRBV11-1 and TRBJ1-1, with D uncertain. V lost 4 bases to trimming and J lost 3 bases, with 15 bases between them. CDR1 is SGHAT, CDR2 FQDESV, per germline (reference sequence). CDR3 length: 15 residues. CDR3 DNA sequence: TGTGCCAGCAGCTCCTCAAGGAGAGTAGACACTGAAGCTTTCTTT. This encodes CASSSSRRVDTEAFF.

This rearrangement joins TRBV12-3 or TRBV12-4 to TRBJ1-1; TRBD1 might be the D (5 bases). Trimming stripped 5 bases from V and 0 bases from J, with 13 bases between. The CDR3 totals 15 residues. The CDR3: CASSIRGSMNTEAFF. CDR3 DNA sequence: TGTGCCAGCAGTATCCGGGGCTCCATGAACACTGAAGCTTTCTTT.

The CDR3: CASRDNSYTDTQYF. CDR3 DNA sequence: TGCGCCAGCAGGGACAACAGTTACACAGATACGCAGTATTTT. The chain has TRBV5-1 and TRBJ2-3; perhaps TRBD1 as D (5 bases). The germline CDR1 and CDR2 sequences are SGHRS and YFSETQ. CDR3 size: 14 residues. Trimming stripped 5 bases from V and 2 bases from J, with 12 bases between.

In this sample, this clonotype turned up a few times. This chain links TRBV27 with TRBJ2-5; TRBD1 matches at 8 bases. CDR1 is MNHEY, CDR2 SMNVEV, per germline (reference sequence). V trimming: 5 bases; J trimming: 9 bases; junction bases outside the gene matches: 11. The CDR3 is made up of 14 amino acids. In nucleotides, the CDR3 is TGTGCCAGCAGTATCCGACAGGGGTCCAGGGCCCAGTACTTC. Translated: CASSIRQGSRAQYF.

The CDR3 DNA sequence: TGTGCCAGCAGCGTGCGGGGGGCTGGCACAGATACGCAGTATTTT. Its translation: CASSVRGAGTDTQYF. This chain connects TRBV12-3 or TRBV12-4 to TRBJ2-3, with TRBD2 identical over 8 bases. The V and J ends lost 6 bases and 1 base, in that order; junction bases with no gene match: 6. This CDR3 comprises 15 residues.

This chain joins TRBV10-3 and TRBJ1-6, with 9 bases matching TRBD1. Germline V CDR1 and CDR2: ENHRY, SYGVKD. This CDR3 region has 15 residues. V dropped 4 bases and J dropped 7; count of bases not matched to a gene: 5. The DNA of the CDR3 is TGTGCCATCAGTGGAACCGGGACAGGGAATTCACCCCTCCACTTT. Protein product: CAISGTGTGNSPLHF.

The rearrangement joins TRBV9 to TRBJ1-2, with TRBD1 as a possible D gene (5 bases). Trimming left V 4 bases short and J 3 bases short, with 19 bases between. This CDR3 is 16 amino acids long. The germline V gene encodes CDR1 SGDLS and CDR2 YYNGEE. The CDR3 region has the DNA TGTGCCAGCAGCTATTTGGACACACTTGCGGACTATGGCTACACCTTC. Amino acid sequence: CASSYLDTLADYGYTF. The full variable domain, with the rest looked up from reference TRBV9 and TRBJ1-2, is DSGVTQTPKHLITATGQRVTLRCSPRSGDLSVYWYQQSLDQGLQFLIQYYNGEERAKGNILERFSAQQFPDLHSELNLSSLELGDSALYFCASSYLDTLADYGYTFGSGTRLTVV.

This clonotype was observed many times. This CDR3 reads CASSPISGGSEQFF. The CDR3, as DNA: TGTGCCAGCTCACCAATCAGCGGGGGATCGGAGCAGTTCTTC. The genes are TRBV18 and TRBJ2-1; TRBD2 matches at 8 bases. CDR1 is KGHSH, CDR2 LQKENI, per germline. J gave up 10 bases and V 2 bases, and 7 bases lay outside the gene matches. This CDR3 comprises 14 residues.

This clonotype was seen repeatedly, ten times or more. This rearrangement joins TRBV5-5 to TRBJ2-5; D remains unclear. V was shortened by 3 bases and J by 6 bases, with 15 bases between the two germline ends. This CDR3 is built from 14 residues. Germline CDR1 reads SGHKS; CDR2 reads YYEKEE (reference sequence). Here the CDR3 reads CASSSDGIGKTQYF. CDR3 nucleotide sequence: TGTGCCAGCAGCTCGGACGGAATTGGAAAGACCCAGTACTTC.

Ten or more counts support this clonotype. This chain connects TRBV7-6 to TRBJ2-3; D is unclear. Per germline, CDR1 SGHVS and CDR2 FNYEAQ. This CDR3 contains 12 residues. V lost 5 bases and J 4 bases, leaving 7 bases between the germline ends. CDR3 sequence (DNA): TGTGCCAGCAGCCAAAAGGCAGATACGCAGTATTTT. Its protein is CASSQKADTQYF.

This clonotype has a count of ten or more. The J gene is TRBJ1-1, the V gene TRBV27; TRBD1 matches 7 bases. The CDR3 is made up of 14 amino acids. Germline loops: CDR1 MNHEY, CDR2 SMNVEV (reference sequence). V shed 6 bases, J shed 1 base, and the junction held 5 bases outside the gene matches. The CDR3 spells CASSARQGNTEAFF. The CDR3 coding sequence is TGTGCCAGCAGCGCCCGACAGGGGAACACTGAAGCTTTCTTT.

This clonotype was seen ten or more times. The rearrangement joins TRBV5-1 to TRBJ2-3, with TRBD1 identical over 7 bases. V gave up 3 bases and J gave up 5 bases; unmatched junction bases: 15. Germline assignment: CDR1 SGHRS and CDR2 YFSETQ. There are 17 residues in the CDR3. Here the CDR3 DNA reads TGCGCCAGCAGCTCGACAACACAGACAGGGTCCGGAGATACGCAGTATTTT. It specifies CASSSTTQTGSGDTQYF.

The chain employs TRBV29-1 and TRBJ2-7; 9 bases are a match to TRBD1. The CDR3 totals 15 residues. The V segment lost 6 bases and the J segment 4 bases; nucleotides outside the gene matches: 13. In germline, CDR1 is SQVTM, CDR2 ANQGSEA. In DNA form, the CDR3 reads TGCAGCGTGGTCCCCCACAGGGGGCAAGGGTACGAGCAGTACTTC. Protein product: CSVVPHRGQGYEQYF.

The rearrangement joins TRBV20-1 to TRBJ2-5, with TRBD2 identical over 10 bases. Per the germline V gene, CDR1 is DFQATT and CDR2 is SNEGSKA (reference sequence). Losses at the gene ends were 7 bases for V and 3 bases for J; bases not matched to a gene: 11. The CDR3 extends over 15 amino acids. This CDR3 is CSVIPHLAGEETQYF. CDR3 in DNA: TGCAGTGTTATTCCCCATCTAGCGGGGGAAGAGACCCAGTACTTC.

This clonotype was counted only a few times. The J gene is TRBJ2-5, the V gene TRBV29-1, with a weak D call TRBD1 (5 bases). Looked up from germline, CDR1 is SQVTM and CDR2 is ANQGSEA. This CDR3 contains 16 residues. V shed 0 bases and J shed 5 bases, with 19 bases lying between them. CDR3: CSVEDPVSGLWETQYF. The CDR3 DNA follows: TGCAGCGTTGAAGATCCGGTGTCAGGGCTTTGGGAGACCCAGTACTTC.

This clonotype has more than one count but fewer than ten. This sequence joins TRBV4-3 and TRBJ1-4; TRBD1 might be the D (5 bases). The CDR3 has 16 amino acids. From germline, CDR1 is LGHNA and CDR2 YSLEER. Deletions cut 2 bases from V and 5 bases from J, with 15 bases between. The CDR3 DNA reads as TGCGCCAGCAGCCAAAATGGGGGAGCTACGAATGAAAAACTGTTTTTT. This codes for CASSQNGGATNEKLFF.

This clonotype occurred many times. This chain joins TRBV5-1 and TRBJ1-2, with 8 positions matching TRBD1. Germline values: CDR1 SGHRS, CDR2 YFSETQ. With 5 bases clipped from V and 8 bases from J, the junction kept 14 bases outside the gene matches. The CDR3 spans 15 residues. The CDR3 DNA follows: TGCGCCAGCAGTAGGCAAGAGGCACAGGGGGTCGGCTACACCTTC. Protein product: CASSRQEAQGVGYTF.

This clonotype was seen more than once but under ten times. For the CDR3, the DNA is TGCGCCAGCAGGACGCGGGCGCCACAAGAGACCCAGTACTTC. Its translation: CASRTRAPQETQYF. The chain recombines TRBV10-2 with TRBJ2-5; maybe TRBD2 (5 bases). Deletions cut 6 bases from V and 2 bases from J, with 13 bases between. The germline V gene has CDR1 WSHSY and CDR2 SAAADI. The CDR3 covers 14 residues.

There are many counts of this clonotype. The gene calls are TRBV5-1 and TRBJ2-2; weak D call: TRBD2 (6 bases). Germline loops: CDR1 SGHRS, CDR2 YFSETQ. The CDR3 length is 15 residues. The V end was cut by 4 bases, the J end by 3 bases, with 13 bases between. Here the CDR3 DNA reads TGCGCCAGCAGCCACCAGGGAGGAGACACCGGGGAGCTGTTTTTT. This gives the protein CASSHQGGDTGELFF.